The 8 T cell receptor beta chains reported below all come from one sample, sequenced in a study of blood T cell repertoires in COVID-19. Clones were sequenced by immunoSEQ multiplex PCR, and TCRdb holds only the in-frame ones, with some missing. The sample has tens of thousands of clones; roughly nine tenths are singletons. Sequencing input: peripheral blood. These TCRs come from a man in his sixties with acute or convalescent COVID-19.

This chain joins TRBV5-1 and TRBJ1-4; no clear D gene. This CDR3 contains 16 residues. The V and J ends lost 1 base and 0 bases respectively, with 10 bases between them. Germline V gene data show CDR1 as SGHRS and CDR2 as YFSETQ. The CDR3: CASSLNSLATNEKLFF. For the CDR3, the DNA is TGCGCCAGCAGCTTGAACAGTCTTGCAACTAATGAAAAACTGTTTTTT. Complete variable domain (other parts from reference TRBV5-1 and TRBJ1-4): KAGVTQTPRYLIKTRGQQVTLSCSPISGHRSVSWYQQTPGQGLQFLFEYFSETQRNKGNFPGRFSGRQFSNSRSEMNVSTLELGDSALYLCASSLNSLATNEKLFFGSGTQLSVL.

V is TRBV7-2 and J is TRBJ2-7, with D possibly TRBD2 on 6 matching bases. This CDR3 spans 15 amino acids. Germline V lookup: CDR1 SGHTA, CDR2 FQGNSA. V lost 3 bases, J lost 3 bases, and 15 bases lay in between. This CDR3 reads CASSFFQGGIYEQYF. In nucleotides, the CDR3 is TGTGCCAGCAGCTTTTTCCAGGGCGGGATCTACGAGCAGTACTTC. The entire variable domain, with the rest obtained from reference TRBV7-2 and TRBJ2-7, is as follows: GAGVSQSPSNKVTEKGKDVELRCDPISGHTALYWYRQSLGQGLEFLIYFQGNSAPDKSGLPSDRFSAERTGGSVSTLTIQRTQQEDSAVYLCASSFFQGGIYEQYFGPGTRLTVT.

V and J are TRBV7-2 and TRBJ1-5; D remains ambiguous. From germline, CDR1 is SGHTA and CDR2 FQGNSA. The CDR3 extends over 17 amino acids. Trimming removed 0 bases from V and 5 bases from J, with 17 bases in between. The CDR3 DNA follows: TGTGCCAGCAGCTTAGCGTTGGTGGGGAGTAGTTATCAGCCCCAGCATTTT. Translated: CASSLALVGSSYQPQHF. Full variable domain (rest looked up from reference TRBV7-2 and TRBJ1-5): GAGVSQSPSNKVTEKGKDVELRCDPISGHTALYWYRQSLGQGLEFLIYFQGNSAPDKSGLPSDRFSAERTGGSVSTLTIQRTQQEDSAVYLCASSLALVGSSYQPQHFGDGTRLSIL.

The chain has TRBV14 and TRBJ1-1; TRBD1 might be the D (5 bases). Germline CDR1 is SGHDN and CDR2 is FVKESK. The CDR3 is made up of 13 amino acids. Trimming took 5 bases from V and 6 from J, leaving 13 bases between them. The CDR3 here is CASSARVRSEAFF. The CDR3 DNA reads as TGTGCCAGCAGCGCCAGGGTTAGGTCTGAAGCTTTCTTT.

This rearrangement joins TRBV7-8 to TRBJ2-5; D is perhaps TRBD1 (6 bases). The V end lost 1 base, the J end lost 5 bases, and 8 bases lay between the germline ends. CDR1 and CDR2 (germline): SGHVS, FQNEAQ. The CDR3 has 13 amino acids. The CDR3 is CASSLDRAETQYF. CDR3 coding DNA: TGTGCCAGCAGCTTAGACAGGGCGGAGACCCAGTACTTC.

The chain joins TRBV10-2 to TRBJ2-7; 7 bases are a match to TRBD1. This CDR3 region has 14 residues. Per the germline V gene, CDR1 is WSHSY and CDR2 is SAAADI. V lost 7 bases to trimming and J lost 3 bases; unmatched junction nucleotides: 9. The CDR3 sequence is CASNRQGVGYEQYF. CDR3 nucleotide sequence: TGCGCCAGCAACCGACAGGGAGTGGGCTACGAGCAGTACTTC.

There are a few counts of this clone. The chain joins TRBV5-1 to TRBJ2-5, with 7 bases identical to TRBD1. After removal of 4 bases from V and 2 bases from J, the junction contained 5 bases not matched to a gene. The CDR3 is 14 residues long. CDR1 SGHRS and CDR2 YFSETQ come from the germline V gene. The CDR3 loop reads CASSEGTAQETQYF. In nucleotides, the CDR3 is TGCGCCAGCAGCGAAGGGACAGCACAAGAGACCCAGTACTTC.

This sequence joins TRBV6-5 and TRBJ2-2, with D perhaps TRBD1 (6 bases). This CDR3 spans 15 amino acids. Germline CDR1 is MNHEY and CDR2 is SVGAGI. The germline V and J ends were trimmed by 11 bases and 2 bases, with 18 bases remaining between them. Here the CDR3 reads CALSRSGVNTGELFF. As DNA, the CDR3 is TGTGCCCTTTCCCGTTCAGGGGTAAACACCGGGGAGCTGTTTTTT.